The clone carrying this T cell receptor (beta chain) was seen only a few times. The antigen is not known. Repertoires were generated with immunoSEQ multiplex PCR, while TCRdb's copy carries only in-frame clones and drops some. Of some 10,000 clones in the sample, 78% were seen once. The sample comes from a study of early stage breast cancer tumors. Study-wide context: ER+/PR+/HER2- status applied to about 70% of the 16 invasive breast tumors. Among approximately 12 ER+/PR+/HER2- tumors, eight were ductal, four lobular.

Notes on the study in general: Enriched TCRB sequences shared across patients were mostly commonly generated sequences. In most of the 16 patients, blood comparison separated tumor from normal breast.

The clonotype was recovered from a person in their 40s with breast cancer. The sequenced material came from normal breast tissue next to the tumor.

CDR3 nucleotide sequence: TGCAGCGTTGCTGTATTCGAGACTCCGGGGGGAGCTTTCTTT. Amino acids: CSVAVFETPGGAFF. V is TRBV29-1 and J is TRBJ1-1, with D perhaps TRBD1 (5 bases). Trimming took 4 bases from V and 10 from J, leaving 22 bases between them. The CDR3 has 14 residues. The germline CDR1 and CDR2 sequences are SQVTM and ANQGSEA.